One sample yielded the 26 T cell receptor beta chains listed below, sequenced in a study of T cells in Graves' hyperthyroidism and ophthalmopathy. Amplification targeted TCR beta CDR3 regions from RNA transcripts. HTBI primers were the set used in a first-round RT-PCR of the TCR CDR3. TCRdb reanalysed the multiplex PCR reads using MiXCR and keeps one entry per CDR3 protein. The sample carries hundreds of thousands of distinct CDR3 sequences, about a sixth recorded once. Sequenced sample: blood. These receptors were collected from a woman aged 18 to 35 with Graves' hyperthyroidism.

This clonotype was seen a handful of times. The chain employs TRBV4-1 and TRBJ2-1; D might be TRBD1 (6 bases). This CDR3 comprises 16 residues. CDR1 is MGHRA and CDR2 is YSYEKL in the germline V gene. V was shortened by 1 base and J by 2 bases, with 12 bases between the two germline ends. CDR3 sequence: CASSQAGTNTYNEQFF. In nucleotides, the CDR3 is TGCGCCAGCAGCCAAGCCGGGACAAACACCTACAATGAGCAGTTCTTC.

This clonotype was seen many times. This chain connects TRBV24-1 to TRBJ1-5; possible D gene TRBD1, 6 bases. Germline CDR1 and CDR2: KGHDR and SFDVKD. V lost 7 bases and J lost 5, with 20 bases in between. The CDR3 has 16 residues. The CDR3 DNA is TGTGCCACCAGCCCTCGACTGGTGACAGGAGATCAGCCCCAGCATTTT. Its translation is CATSPRLVTGDQPQHF.

This clonotype was observed at least ten times. This rearrangement joins TRBV5-1 to TRBJ1-1; a weak D match, TRBD1 (5 bases). This CDR3 region has 16 residues. The V end was cut by 0 bases, the J end by 0 bases, with 12 bases between. CDR1 is SGHRS, CDR2 YFSETQ, per germline. CDR3 in DNA: TGCGCCAGCAGCTTGGAAGGTTCAGGGTTGAACACTGAAGCTTTCTTT. Translated: CASSLEGSGLNTEAFF. Full variable domain (missing parts from reference TRBV5-1 and TRBJ1-1): KAGVTQTPRYLIKTRGQQVTLSCSPISGHRSVSWYQQTPGQGLQFLFEYFSETQRNKGNFPGRFSGRQFSNSRSEMNVSTLELGDSALYLCASSLEGSGLNTEAFFGQGTRLTVV.

This clonotype was picked up many times. The rearrangement links TRBV6-5 to TRBJ1-1; the match to TRBD1 covers 7 bases. Trimming took 0 bases from V and 0 from J; bases not matched to a gene: 16. The germline V gene has CDR1 MNHEY and CDR2 SVGAGI. This CDR3 has 20 amino acids. The CDR3 nucleotides are TGTGCCAGCAGTTACTCGAGACAGGGAAGAACAAATTCAATGAACACTGAAGCTTTCTTT. Its protein product is CASSYSRQGRTNSMNTEAFF.

The chain couples TRBV20-1 to TRBJ2-1; 11 nucleotides align to TRBD2. The V gene's germline CDR1 is DFQATT and CDR2 SNEGSKA (reference sequence). The J segment lost 4 bases and the V segment lost 1 base, leaving 9 bases of the junction unmatched. CDR3 length equals 17 residues. The CDR3 bases are TGCAGTGCTAGAGGGAATAGACTAGCGGGGCCATACAATGAGCAGTTCTTC. This codes for CSARGNRLAGPYNEQFF.

The table lists this clonotype with many counts. The CDR3 reads CASSFGTLGDTQYF. CDR3 DNA sequence: TGTGCCAGCAGCTTTGGCACCCTGGGAGATACGCAGTATTTT. This rearrangement joins TRBV7-9 to TRBJ2-3, with unresolved D. The CDR3 length is 14 residues. From germline, CDR1 is SEHNR and CDR2 FQNEAQ (reference sequence). Between the trimmed V and J ends, which lost 3 bases and 5 bases, there was a span of 12 bases.

The rearrangement uses TRBV6-1 and TRBJ1-1, with D perhaps matching TRBD1 (5 bases). In germline, CDR1 is MNHNS, CDR2 SASEGT. Deletions cut 6 bases from V and 3 bases from J, with 8 bases between. This CDR3 is 12 amino acids long. The CDR3 region is CASRQGDTEAFF. Here the CDR3 DNA reads TGTGCCAGCAGGCAGGGAGACACTGAAGCTTTCTTT.

This clonotype showed up just a few times. This rearrangement joins TRBV28 to TRBJ2-2; 13 bases match TRBD2. Germline V gene lookup returns CDR1 MDHEN and CDR2 SYDVKM. J lost 4 bases, V lost 5 bases, and 7 bases had no gene match. CDR3 length: 17 amino acids. This CDR3 is CASSPRTSGSFTGELFF. CDR3 bases: TGTGCCAGCAGTCCACGGACTAGCGGGAGCTTCACCGGGGAGCTGTTTTTT. The full variable domain, with the rest looked up from reference TRBV28 and TRBJ2-2, is DVKVTQSSRYLVKRTGEKVFLECVQDMDHENMFWYRQDPGLGLRLIYFSYDVKMKEKGDIPEGYSVSREKKERFSLILESASTNQTSMYLCASSPRTSGSFTGELFFGEGSRLTVL.

This sequence joins TRBV29-1 and TRBJ2-1; possible D gene TRBD2, 6 bases. V lost 6 bases to trimming and J lost 9 bases, with 15 bases between them. Germline assignment: CDR1 SQVTM and CDR2 ANQGSEA. The CDR3 is 12 residues long. CDR3 bases: TGCAGCGTAAAAAGGGGAGCGGGTGAGCAGTTCTTC. The encoded protein is CSVKRGAGEQFF.

This clonotype was observed many times. The V gene is TRBV3-1, the J gene TRBJ2-1; unclear D gene. Trimming removed 1 base from V and 6 bases from J, with 7 bases in between. Germline CDR1 and CDR2: LGHDT and YNNKEL (reference sequence). The CDR3 is made up of 13 amino acids. The CDR3 reads CASSQVSTNEQFF. Here the CDR3 DNA reads TGTGCCAGCAGCCAAGTTAGTACCAATGAGCAGTTCTTC.

In its sample, this clonotype was seen many times. The chain is built from TRBV20-1 and TRBJ2-3; 11 nucleotides match TRBD2. In germline, CDR1 is DFQATT, CDR2 SNEGSKA (reference sequence). CDR3 length: 13 residues. V lost 3 bases and J lost 6; bases outside the gene matches: 2. CDR3 in amino acids: CSASSGGEDTQYF. The CDR3 DNA reads as TGCAGTGCTAGTAGCGGGGGGGAGGATACGCAGTATTTT.

This clonotype was counted many times. The chain joins TRBV28 to TRBJ1-1; the match to TRBD1 covers 9 bases. This CDR3 has 18 residues. J was trimmed by 2 bases and V by 8 bases; bases with no gene match: 18. Germline V gene sequence: CDR1 MDHEN, CDR2 SYDVKM. The CDR3 is CASSVYGQGFRDNTEAFF. For the CDR3, the DNA is TGTGCCAGCTCAGTTTATGGACAGGGGTTCAGAGATAACACTGAAGCTTTCTTT. Full variable domain (missing parts from reference TRBV28 and TRBJ1-1): DVKVTQSSRYLVKRTGEKVFLECVQDMDHENMFWYRQDPGLGLRLIYFSYDVKMKEKGDIPEGYSVSREKKERFSLILESASTNQTSMYLCASSVYGQGFRDNTEAFFGQGTRLTVV.

The sample holds many counts of this clonotype. The chain has TRBV5-1 and TRBJ2-7; possible D gene TRBD2, 6 bases. Germline CDR1 reads SGHRS; CDR2 reads YFSETQ. This CDR3 is built from 14 residues. The V end was cut by 1 base, the J end by 2 bases, with 10 bases between. CDR3 region: CASSLNGGPYEQYF. The CDR3 coding sequence is TGCGCCAGCAGCTTGAACGGGGGTCCCTACGAGCAGTACTTC.

The chain links TRBV7-2 to TRBJ1-3; no clear D gene. Germline assignment: CDR1 SGHTA and CDR2 FQGNSA. This CDR3 contains 16 residues. V lost 2 bases to trimming and J lost 2 bases, with 13 bases between them. The CDR3 region is CASSLRLTSPGNTIYF. CDR3 nucleotide sequence: TGTGCCAGCAGCTTAAGGTTGACGAGCCCTGGAAACACCATATATTTT.

This chain joins TRBV20-1 and TRBJ1-2; D is unresolved. In germline, CDR1 is DFQATT, CDR2 SNEGSKA (reference sequence). This CDR3 comprises 13 residues. Deletions cut 1 base from V and 0 bases from J, with 6 bases between. The CDR3: CSARVGSNYGYTF. The CDR3 bases are TGCAGTGCTAGAGTGGGGTCTAACTATGGCTACACCTTC.

With regard to this clonotype: One junction end disagrees with the germline gene, perhaps due to a read error. V and J are TRBV6-1 and TRBJ1-5; D gene ambiguous. This CDR3 contains 15 residues. From germline, CDR1 is MNHNS and CDR2 SASEGT. This chain's CDR3 is CASSLAKAYYQSQHF. The DNA of the CDR3 is TGTGCCAGCAGTCTCGCTAAGGCCTATTATCAGTCCCAGCATTTT.

The chain's CDR3 is CASSLGLQALGEQYF. The CDR3 DNA reads TGCGCCAGCAGCCTCGGGTTACAGGCCCTGGGCGAGCAGTACTTC. V and J are TRBV4-3 and TRBJ2-7; weak D call: TRBD1 (5 bases). The CDR3 extends over 15 amino acids. Trimming removed 4 bases at V and 6 bases at J, with 19 bases between. Germline assignment: CDR1 LGHNA and CDR2 YSLEER.

This clonotype came up many times. The chain joins TRBV30 to TRBJ2-7; D ambiguous. The CDR3 has 12 residues. Looked up from germline, CDR1 is GTSNPN and CDR2 is SVGIG (reference sequence). V lost 0 bases, J lost 2 bases, and 5 bases lay in between. CDR3 protein: CAWSVNPYEQYF. The DNA of the CDR3 is TGTGCCTGGAGTGTAAATCCCTACGAGCAGTACTTC.

The chain carries TRBV7-9 and TRBJ2-5, with D uncertain. CDR3 length: 14 amino acids. Germline values: CDR1 SEHNR, CDR2 FQNEAQ (reference sequence). V lost 4 bases, J lost 6 bases, and 15 bases lay in between. The CDR3 sequence: CASSYPIGVKTQYF. The CDR3 nucleotides read TGTGCCAGCAGCTATCCTATTGGGGTCAAGACCCAGTACTTC.

This clonotype was recorded many times. In nucleotides, the CDR3 is TGTGCCTGGAGTCCCGGACTAGCGGGGGAGACCCAGTACTTC. Translated, it gives CAWSPGLAGETQYF. The chain uses TRBV30 and TRBJ2-5, with TRBD2 identical over 12 bases. J lost 5 bases, V lost 2 bases, and 3 bases had no gene match. The germline gives CDR1 GTSNPN, CDR2 SVGIG (reference sequence). CDR3 length: 14 amino acids.

This clonotype was detected ten times or more. This rearrangement joins TRBV7-2 to TRBJ2-7; 9 bases are a match to TRBD1. Germline CDR1 is SGHTA and CDR2 is FQGNSA. The CDR3 length is 14 residues. The trim removed 6 bases at V and 1 base at J, leaving 4 bases unmatched. The CDR3 here is CASRKDRGSYEQYF. As DNA, the CDR3 is TGTGCCAGCAGAAAGGACAGGGGATCCTACGAGCAGTACTTC.

This clonotype was seen a few times. This sequence joins TRBV7-9 and TRBJ1-3; a possible D gene is TRBD1 (5 bases). The CDR3 runs to 17 residues. CDR1 SEHNR and CDR2 FQNEAQ come from the germline V gene (reference sequence). V lost 2 bases to trimming and J lost 2 bases, with 16 bases between them. The chain's CDR3 is CASSLMVVGGAGNTIYF. CDR3 in DNA: TGTGCCAGCAGCTTAATGGTTGTGGGGGGAGCTGGAAACACCATATATTTT.

This clonotype appeared many times. V usage is TRBV5-1 and J usage is TRBJ2-3; 7 positions agree with TRBD2. In germline, CDR1 is SGHRS, CDR2 YFSETQ. This CDR3 has 15 amino acids. V trimming: 4 bases; J trimming: 1 base; junction bases outside the gene matches: 6. For the CDR3, the DNA is TGCGCCAGCAGCAGCGGACTAGTTGGCACAGATACGCAGTATTTT. Residues: CASSSGLVGTDTQYF.

In this sample, this clonotype turned up many times. The genes are TRBV6-5 and TRBJ2-7; 8 positions match TRBD1. The CDR3 runs to 16 residues. CDR1 is MNHEY and CDR2 is SVGAGI in the germline V gene. J lost 0 bases, V lost 1 base, and 5 bases had no gene match. DNA for the CDR3: TGTGCCAGCAGTTACTTCCCAGGGGGCAGCTCCTACGAGCAGTACTTC. Translated: CASSYFPGGSSYEQYF.

This chain uses TRBV6-1 with TRBJ2-5; the D gene is possibly TRBD2 (5 bases). Trimming left V 1 base short and J 12 bases short, with 12 bases between. Germline values: CDR1 MNHNS, CDR2 SASEGT. This CDR3 has 12 amino acids. The CDR3 sequence is CASSEGSAREYF. Here the CDR3 DNA reads TGTGCCAGCAGTGAAGGGTCGGCGAGGGAGTACTTC.

This clonotype was counted at least ten times. The J gene is TRBJ2-1, the V gene TRBV6-2 or TRBV6-3, with TRBD2 matching over 10 bases. Germline V gene sequence: CDR1 MNHEY, CDR2 SVGEGT. Trimming removed 4 bases from V and 11 bases from J; junction bases left unmatched: 8. The CDR3 consists of 14 residues. CDR3 protein: CASSWGSSGGKQFF. The DNA of the CDR3 is TGTGCCAGCAGTTGGGGTAGTAGCGGGGGGAAGCAGTTCTTC.